The 28 T cell receptor beta chains listed next were all sequenced from one sample in a study of regulatory dendritic cells for organ transplantation (dated by TCRdb to the late 2010s). The library came from the immunoSEQ multiplex PCR assay. Drawn from immuneACCESS, this table holds only the in-frame rearrangements with V and J called that TCRdb kept. Clones are partly lost; checked studies trace under half to an unresolved V gene and leave the rest unexplained. The sample table contains under 50,000 clones; only one count was recorded for around nine tenths of them. The biggest ten clones account for about 0.11% of the sample. The specimen sequenced was naive CD8+ T cells from blood. The cell subset or site tag for this specimen amounts to: CD45RA+ naive T cells. The source of these receptors is a human donor in good health.

The chain joins TRBV6-5 to TRBJ2-1, with 10 bases identical to TRBD2. V gave up 5 bases and J gave up 8 bases; unmatched junction bases: 6. Looked up from germline, CDR1 is MNHEY and CDR2 is SVGAGI. The CDR3 is 14 amino acids. The CDR3, as DNA: TGTGCCAGCAGTCCGTCTAGCGGGAGCGATGAGCAGTTCTTC. Residues: CASSPSSGSDEQFF.

The rearrangement uses TRBV11-2 and TRBJ1-5; possible D gene TRBD1, 5 bases. The germline gives CDR1 SGHAT, CDR2 FQNNGV. V was trimmed by 3 bases and J by 5 bases, leaving 11 bases between them. The CDR3 spans 14 residues. The CDR3 is CASSLDIADQPQHF. In DNA form, the CDR3 reads TGTGCCAGCAGCTTGGACATAGCCGATCAGCCCCAGCATTTT.

V is TRBV15 and J is TRBJ2-7; D tentatively fits TRBD1 or TRBD2 (7 bases each). The CDR3 contains 15 residues. Germline-derived CDR1 and CDR2 are LNHNV and YYDKDF (reference sequence). The V end lost 0 bases, the J end lost 6 bases, and 15 bases lay between the germline ends. The CDR3 loop is CATSRDLDREGEQYF. The CDR3 nucleotides read TGTGCCACCAGCAGAGATCTAGACAGGGAGGGCGAGCAGTACTTC.

This clone has only one observation. The chain has TRBV7-9 and TRBJ1-1; D is uncertain. The germline V and J ends were trimmed by 8 bases and 8 bases, with 12 bases remaining between them. Per germline, CDR1 SEHNR and CDR2 FQNEAQ (reference sequence). The CDR3 is 11 residues long. CDR3 residues: CASHLLREAFF. The CDR3 region has the DNA TGTGCCAGCCACTTACTCAGGGAAGCTTTCTTT.

The chain is built from TRBV13 and TRBJ1-1; no clear D. V lost 5 bases, J lost 6 bases, and 10 bases lay in between. This CDR3 is 12 amino acids long. CDR1 and CDR2 (germline): PRHDT, FYEKMQ (reference sequence). The CDR3, as DNA: TGTGCCAGCAGCGCCGAGCGATCTGAAGCTTTCTTT. Translation gives CASSAERSEAFF.

V gene TRBV29-1 combines with J gene TRBJ2-3, with D possibly being TRBD2 (6 bases). V lost 0 bases and J lost 0, with 13 bases in between. Germline V gives CDR1 SQVTM, CDR2 ANQGSEA. The CDR3 has 16 amino acids. CDR3 residues: CSVEESLATSTDTQYF. CDR3 in DNA: TGCAGCGTTGAAGAGTCTCTAGCGACGAGCACAGATACGCAGTATTTT.

This chain connects TRBV23-1 to TRBJ1-3, with D possibly matching TRBD1 (5 bases). TRBV23-1 is reported as an ORF; its role is uncertain. This CDR3 contains 18 residues. V lost 0 bases and J lost 4, with 19 bases in between. The CDR3 bases are TGCGCCAGCAGTCAATCGAAATTACCGGGGACGGTGGGAAACACCATATATTTT. Amino acids: CASSQSKLPGTVGNTIYF.

This chain links TRBV2 with TRBJ1-5, with a possible D match to TRBD1 (6 bases). The germline CDR1 and CDR2 sequences are SNHLY and FYNNEI. Trimming removed 3 bases at V and 5 bases at J, with 11 bases between. CDR3 length: 14 residues. In nucleotides, the CDR3 is TGTGCCAGCAGTGATCAAACAGGGTATCAGCCCCAGCATTTT. It translates to CASSDQTGYQPQHF. The whole variable domain, filled in from reference TRBV2 and TRBJ1-5, reads EPEVTQTPSHQVTQMGQEVILRCVPISNHLYFYWYRQILGQKVEFLVSFYNNEISEKSEIFDDQFSVERPDGSNFTLKIRSTKLEDSAMYFCASSDQTGYQPQHFGDGTRLSIL.

The chain recombines TRBV4-2 with TRBJ2-7; TRBD2 matches at 13 bases. Germline V lookup: CDR1 LGHNA, CDR2 YNFKEQ. The junction had 5 bases not matched to a gene; V was cut back by 3 bases and J by 0 bases. The CDR3 length is 17 residues. The CDR3 here is CASSQGLAGTFSYEQYF. The CDR3 DNA reads as TGTGCCAGCAGCCAGGGACTAGCGGGGACCTTCTCCTACGAGCAGTACTTC.

The rearrangement links TRBV7-9 to TRBJ2-3; 8 bases are a match to TRBD2. The CDR3 length is 13 residues. Germline V CDR1 and CDR2: SEHNR, FQNEAQ (reference sequence). Trimming took 5 bases from V and 5 from J; bases not matched to a gene: 3. CDR3 in amino acids: CASSPGGGDTQYF. The CDR3 nucleotides are TGTGCCAGCAGCCCCGGGGGGGGAGATACGCAGTATTTT. Variable domain in full (rest from reference TRBV7-9 and TRBJ2-3): DTGVSQNPRHKITKRGQNVTFRCDPISEHNRLYWYRQTLGQGPEFLTYFQNEAQLEKSRLLSDRFSAERPKGSFSTLEIQRTEQGDSAMYLCASSPGGGDTQYFGPGTRLTVL.

This rearrangement joins TRBV7-9 to TRBJ2-5, with no clear D. Between the trimmed V and J ends, which lost 3 bases and 3 bases, there was a span of 20 bases. The CDR3 consists of 17 residues. Germline CDR1 and CDR2: SEHNR and FQNEAQ (reference sequence). CDR3 coding DNA: TGTGCCAGCAGCTTTCCGGTGGCGGTTCGTTTGGAAGAGACCCAGTACTTC. Protein sequence: CASSFPVAVRLEETQYF.

This chain joins TRBV30 and TRBJ1-5; unclear D gene. This CDR3 comprises 15 residues. V was shortened by 3 bases and J by 0 bases, with 12 bases between the two germline ends. Germline CDR1 and CDR2: GTSNPN and SVGIG (reference sequence). The CDR3 sequence: CAWRGRDGSNQPQHF. The DNA of the CDR3 is TGTGCCTGGAGGGGGAGAGACGGTAGCAATCAGCCCCAGCATTTT.

The J gene is TRBJ1-2, the V gene TRBV11-2, with D possibly matching TRBD1 (6 bases). The V gene lost 1 base and the J gene lost 4 bases, with 7 bases spanning the gap. Germline V lookup: CDR1 SGHAT, CDR2 FQNNGV. CDR3 size: 13 residues. The CDR3 reads CASSLGGAYGYTF. CDR3 in DNA: TGTGCCAGCAGCTTAGGGGGGGCCTATGGCTACACCTTC.

The J gene is TRBJ2-3, the V gene TRBV13; 7 bases are a match to TRBD2. Germline V gives CDR1 PRHDT, CDR2 FYEKMQ (reference sequence). This CDR3 spans 17 amino acids. V lost 0 bases to trimming and J lost 3 bases; unmatched junction nucleotides: 9. CDR3 coding DNA: TGTGCCAGCAGCTTAGGTGGACTAGAAGCGTGGACAGATACGCAGTATTTT. The encoded protein is CASSLGGLEAWTDTQYF.

V gene TRBV21-1 combines with J gene TRBJ1-5. TRBV21-1 is deemed a pseudogene. This CDR3 contains 18 residues. CDR3 in DNA: TGTGCCAGCAGCAAACGCCGGGGGGACGGCAGCGACAATCAGCCCCAGCATTTT. Translating it yields CASSKRRGDGSDNQPQHF.

This sequence joins TRBV27 and TRBJ1-1, with no clear D. The CDR3 covers 15 residues. V lost 3 bases and J 3 bases, leaving 14 bases between the germline ends. The germline CDR1 and CDR2 sequences are MNHEY and SMNVEV (reference sequence). The CDR3 reads CASSLVGYTDTEAFF. As DNA, the CDR3 is TGTGCCAGCAGTTTGGTGGGATATACGGACACTGAAGCTTTCTTT.

This chain joins TRBV27 and TRBJ2-2, with D perhaps given as TRBD1 or TRBD2 (5 bases each). Per germline, CDR1 MNHEY and CDR2 SMNVEV (reference sequence). V shed 2 bases and J shed 5 bases, with 12 bases lying between them. CDR3 length equals 15 residues. The CDR3 loop reads CASSLAGWETGELFF. The DNA of the CDR3 is TGTGCCAGCAGTTTAGCAGGGTGGGAGACCGGGGAGCTGTTTTTT.

In its sample, this clone was seen a few times. The chain links TRBV11-3 to TRBJ2-7, with D tentatively TRBD1 (6 bases). Germline V CDR1 and CDR2: SGHNT, YENEEA. Trimming removed 4 bases from V and 2 bases from J, with 6 bases in between. This CDR3 region has 12 residues. The CDR3 spells CASSSGAYEQYF. The CDR3 coding sequence is TGTGCCAGCAGCTCAGGGGCCTACGAGCAGTACTTC.

The V call is TRBV7-9, the J call TRBJ2-2; D is unclear. Germline CDR1 and CDR2: SEHNR and FQNEAQ (reference sequence). This CDR3 spans 16 amino acids. Trimming removed 5 bases at V and 3 bases at J, with 16 bases between. CDR3 DNA sequence: TGTGCCAGCAGCGTAGGCTGGGGAAAGGACACCGGGGAGCTGTTTTTT. It specifies CASSVGWGKDTGELFF.

V and J are TRBV6-5 and TRBJ2-2, with D uncertain. Germline V lookup: CDR1 MNHEY, CDR2 SVGAGI. The V and J ends lost 6 bases and 0 bases respectively, with 11 bases between them. The CDR3 length is 15 residues. This CDR3 is CASSFIKANTGELFF. CDR3 DNA: TGTGCCAGCAGCTTCATCAAGGCGAACACCGGGGAGCTGTTTTTT.

The rearrangement joins TRBV7-2 to TRBJ1-2; no definite D call. The V end lost 3 bases, the J end lost 3 bases, and 11 bases lay between the germline ends. This CDR3 comprises 14 residues. Germline assignment: CDR1 SGHTA and CDR2 FQGNSA. The CDR3 is CASSLNRDYYGYTF. The DNA for the CDR3 is TGTGCCAGCAGCTTGAACCGGGATTACTATGGCTACACCTTC.

In nucleotides, the CDR3 is TGTGCCACCTTACTAGCAGATACGCAGTATTTT. Protein sequence: CATLLADTQYF. The chain is built from TRBV27 and TRBJ2-3; D is perhaps TRBD2 (5 bases). Trimming left V 10 bases short and J 4 bases short, with 9 bases between. This CDR3 has 11 amino acids. Germline CDR1 reads MNHEY; CDR2 reads SMNVEV (reference sequence).

V is TRBV5-6 and J is TRBJ1-6, with unresolved D. Germline V lookup: CDR1 SGHDT, CDR2 YYEEEE. The V and J ends lost 4 bases and 13 bases respectively, with 18 bases between them. The CDR3 extends over 14 amino acids. CDR3 loop: CASSPPGPGGPLHF. The CDR3 DNA follows: TGTGCCAGCAGCCCCCCCGGGCCCGGTGGGCCCCTCCACTTT.

The chain recombines TRBV7-2 with TRBJ2-1; 8 bases align to TRBD1. In germline, CDR1 is SGHTA, CDR2 FQGNSA. The CDR3 sequence is 15 residues long. V lost 5 bases to trimming and J lost 6 bases; unmatched junction nucleotides: 9. The CDR3 coding sequence is TGTGCCAGCAGCCTACGGTACAGGGGGTTCAATGAGCAGTTCTTC. Its protein is CASSLRYRGFNEQFF.

This clone has a handful of counts. Written as DNA, the CDR3 is TGCGCCAGCAATCCAACCCCCAGGCCGCGACACTCCGAAGGAAACACCATATATTTT. It yields the protein CASNPTPRPRHSEGNTIYF. The genes are TRBV4-1 and TRBJ1-3, with unresolved D. V dropped 7 bases and J dropped 4 bases, with 29 bases sitting between them. This CDR3 comprises 19 residues. Germline CDR1 is MGHRA and CDR2 is YSYEKL.

The V gene is TRBV11-2, the J gene TRBJ2-5; D unclear. The V gene lost 1 base and the J gene lost 7 bases, with 13 bases spanning the gap. CDR3 length equals 14 residues. Per the germline V gene, CDR1 is SGHAT and CDR2 is FQNNGV. CDR3 nucleotide sequence: TGTGCCAGCAGCTTAGGCGATGGGTCTGGGACCCAGTACTTC. Protein sequence: CASSLGDGSGTQYF.

The V call is TRBV5-1, the J call TRBJ2-1; 12 bases map to TRBD2. V was clipped by 1 base and J by 4 bases; unmatched bases: 6. Germline V gene lookup returns CDR1 SGHRS and CDR2 YFSETQ. The CDR3 extends over 17 amino acids. CDR3 DNA sequence: TGCGCCAGCAGCTTGCTCCCCGGACTAGCGGGATACAATGAGCAGTTCTTC. Its translation is CASSLLPGLAGYNEQFF.

V usage is TRBV5-5 and J usage is TRBJ2-7; tentative D call: TRBD1 (5 bases). V lost 0 bases, J lost 2 bases, and 9 bases lay in between. This CDR3 is built from 14 residues. Germline CDR1 reads SGHKS; CDR2 reads YYEKEE (reference sequence). The CDR3 DNA reads as TGTGCCAGCAGCTTGGATGGGGCCACCTACGAGCAGTACTTC. Its protein is CASSLDGATYEQYF. Supplemented by reference TRBV5-5 and TRBJ2-7, the full variable domain reads DAGVTQSPTHLIKTRGQQVTLRCSPISGHKSVSWYQQVLGQGPQFIFQYYEKEERGRGNFPDRFSARQFPNYSSELNVNALLLGDSALYLCASSLDGATYEQYFGPGTRLTVT.